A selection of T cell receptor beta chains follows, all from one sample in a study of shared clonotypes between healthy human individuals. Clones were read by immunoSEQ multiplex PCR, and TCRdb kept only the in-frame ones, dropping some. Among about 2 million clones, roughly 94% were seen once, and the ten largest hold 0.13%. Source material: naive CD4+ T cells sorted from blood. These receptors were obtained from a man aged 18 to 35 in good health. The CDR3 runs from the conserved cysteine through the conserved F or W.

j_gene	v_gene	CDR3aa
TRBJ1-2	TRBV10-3	CAIRSGTGASGYTF
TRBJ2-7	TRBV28	CASSSGGRLYEQYF
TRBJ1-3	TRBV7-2	CASSSLQARNTIYF
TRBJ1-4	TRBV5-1	CASSTAFGGEKLFF
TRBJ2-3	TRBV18	CASSPTGITDTQYF
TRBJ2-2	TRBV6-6	CASSYSILIAGELFF
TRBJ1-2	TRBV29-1	CSVSEGSRGYTF
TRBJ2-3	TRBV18	CASSPTTDTQYF
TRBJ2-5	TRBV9	CASSVDGTGGGETQYF
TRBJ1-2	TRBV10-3	CAINGGTALGGGYTF
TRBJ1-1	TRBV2	CASSSQGWNTEAFF
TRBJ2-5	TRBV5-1	CASSLSLAGGQETQYF
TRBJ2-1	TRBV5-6	CASSSWTDNEQFF
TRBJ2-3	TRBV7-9	CASSLGDGTDTQYF
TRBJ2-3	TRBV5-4	CASSPAGVSGAIDTQYF
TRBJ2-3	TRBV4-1	CASSQVLAGADTQYF
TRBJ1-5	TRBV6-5	CASSVRDTYQPQHF
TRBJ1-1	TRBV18	CASSPGQKNTEAFF
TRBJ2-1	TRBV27	CASSLSGVGGSYNEQFF
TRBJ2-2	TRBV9	CASSAVLDTGELFF
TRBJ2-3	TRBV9	CASSRDTDTQYF
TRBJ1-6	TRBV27	CASSLGGANNSPLHF
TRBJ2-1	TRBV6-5	CASSPRLAGANEQFF
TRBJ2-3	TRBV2	CASAVGVPSTDTQYF
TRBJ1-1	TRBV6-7	CASSSPRENTEAFF
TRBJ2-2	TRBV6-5	CASSGQLNTGELFF
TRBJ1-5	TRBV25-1	CASSPSSGNQPQHF
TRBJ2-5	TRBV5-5	CASSIWRLAGGNQETQYF
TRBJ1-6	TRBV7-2	CASSLGAGLGSPLHF
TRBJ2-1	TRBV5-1	CASSLILGTGGLEQFF
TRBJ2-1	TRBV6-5	CASSYVSSGPSNEQFF
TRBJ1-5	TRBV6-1	CASSLEGGTNQPQHF
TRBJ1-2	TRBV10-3	CATTGDNYGYTF
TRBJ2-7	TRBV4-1	CASSQGLAGVVSYEQYF